This T cell receptor beta chain was recovered during a study of human T cells and chemical hapten exposure. TCRdb fed the RACE reads into MiXCR, producing one record per CDR3 protein. The sample includes about 120,000 distinct CDR3 sequences, about 11% of them seen just once. Study outcomes and limitations: Patch test score rose with PT1 expanded TCRs, significant at 8, 16, 32, not 4.

The sample holds a few counts of this clonotype. Its specificity is not known. Stated time point: patch test 3, about 24 weeks after DPC sensitization. The treatment here: therapeutic diphenylcyclopropenone sensitization with weekly scalp DPC. Trimming cost V 2 bases and J 5 bases, with 9 bases left between them. The CDR3 length is 13 residues. The sequence was collected from a woman between 50 and 59 years old with alopecia areata. Some clones in this sample may be carry-over from other donors' samples. The chain combines TRBV12-3 or TRBV12-4 with TRBJ2-5; the D call may be TRBD1 or TRBD2 (5 bases each). The material was whole blood, obtained in connection with sensitization to the hapten diphenylcyclopropenone (DPC). CDR3 DNA sequence: TGTGCCAGCAGTTTAAGTGGGACGGAGACCCAGTACTTC. It is translated as CASSLSGTETQYF.